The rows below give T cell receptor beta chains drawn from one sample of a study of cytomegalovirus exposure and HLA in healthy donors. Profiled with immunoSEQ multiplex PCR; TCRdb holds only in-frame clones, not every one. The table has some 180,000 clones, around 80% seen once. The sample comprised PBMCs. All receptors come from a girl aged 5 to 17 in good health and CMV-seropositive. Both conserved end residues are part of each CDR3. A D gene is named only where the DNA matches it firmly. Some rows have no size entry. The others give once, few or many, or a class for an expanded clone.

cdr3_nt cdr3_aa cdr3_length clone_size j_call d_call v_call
TGTGCCAGCAGTCTGACTAGCGGGACCTACAATGAGCAGTTCTTC CASSLTSGTYNEQFF 15 . TRBJ2-1 TRBD2 TRBV6-4
TGTGCCAGCTCCTCCGTTTTGTCCACTGAAGCTTTCTTT CASSSVLSTEAFF 13 once TRBJ1-1 . TRBV27
TGTGCCAGCAGTTTCCGGCGGGACCCAAGCTCCTACAATGAGCAGTTCTTC CASSFRRDPSSYNEQFF 17 . TRBJ2-1 . TRBV7-9
TGTGCCAGCAGGGACGGACAAACGAACACCGGGGAGCTGTTTTTT CASRDGQTNTGELFF 15 . TRBJ2-2 . TRBV7-9
TGCGCCAGCAGCCAATCCGGCTGGGGCGCCGAGCAGTACTTC CASSQSGWGAEQYF 14 . TRBJ2-7 . TRBV4-3
TGCAGCCCAAGACTAGCGGGACACAATGAGCAGTTCTTC CSPRLAGHNEQFF 13 once TRBJ2-1 TRBD2 TRBV29-1
TGTGCCAGCGACCAGGGGGCTTCTAGCGCAGATACGCAGTATTTT CASDQGASSADTQYF 15 . TRBJ2-3 TRBD1 TRBV9
TGTGCCAGCAACCCTATAAGCCGCTACGAGCAGTACTTC CASNPISRYEQYF 13 . TRBJ2-7 . TRBV11-3
TGTGCCAGCAGTTCTACAGGGGCGAACTATGGCTACACCTTC CASSSTGANYGYTF 14 . TRBJ1-2 TRBD1 TRBV7-8
TGTGCCAGCAGCTTAAGGGGGCAGGGAGAAAACACCATATATTTT CASSLRGQGENTIYF 15 once TRBJ1-3 TRBD1 TRBV11-2
TGTGCCATCAGTGAAGGGGTGGGCACAGATACGCAGTATTTT CAISEGVGTDTQYF 14 . TRBJ2-3 . TRBV10-3
TGTGCCAGCAGTTCCGGGGCCAAAAACATTCAGTACTTC CASSSGAKNIQYF 13 . TRBJ2-4 . TRBV27
TGTGCCAGCAGCTTAGCGGCTAGCGTGAACACCGGGGAGCTGTTTTTT CASSLAASVNTGELFF 16 . TRBJ2-2 . TRBV7-6
TGTGCCAGTAGTATGGCCCACAGGGGGTGGACCTACGAGCAGTACTTC CASSMAHRGWTYEQYF 16 . TRBJ2-7 TRBD1 TRBV19
TGCGCCAGCAGCTTGGAGGCAGGAGGAAACACCATATATTTT CASSLEAGGNTIYF 14 . TRBJ1-3 . TRBV5-1
TGTGCCAGTAGTATAGAGATCGCAGGGCAGGGTGGCTACACCTTC CASSIEIAGQGGYTF 15 . TRBJ1-2 . TRBV19
TGTGCCAGCAGCTCAATCCATCGGACAGGGGTCACTGAAGCTTTCTTT CASSSIHRTGVTEAFF 16 . TRBJ1-1 TRBD1 TRBV5-5
TGTGCCAGCAGCTCGTCCGGGACAGGGGATCAGCCCCAGCATTTT CASSSSGTGDQPQHF 15 . TRBJ1-5 TRBD1 TRBV11-2
TGTGCCAGCAGCTGGGGGGACAGCTACTACGAGCAGTACTTC CASSWGDSYYEQYF 14 few TRBJ2-7 . TRBV5-4
TGCGCCAGCAGCCAAGACGTGGGGGACAGAACCTACGAGCAGTACTTC CASSQDVGDRTYEQYF 16 . TRBJ2-7 TRBD1 TRBV4-3